Sequencing of this T cell receptor beta chain was carried out in a study of blood T cell repertoires in COVID-19. Study in general: Researchers got acute and convalescent COVID-19 samples from the United States, Italy and Spain. The analysed material was cDNA or gDNA that came from T cells, B-cell-depleted T cells, or PBMCs.

V trimming: 0 bases; J trimming: 6 bases; junction bases outside the gene matches: 4. The CDR3 contains 15 residues. Germline values: CDR1 SEHNR, CDR2 FQNEAQ (reference sequence). In the original analysis: Amplification with reference gene primers provided the estimates of nucleated cell counts. Using immunoSEQ multiplex PCR, the repertoire was profiled, and TCRdb retains in-frame clones only, with some absent. V and J calls and clone size come straight from that table; D and trimming were deduced from the DNA. The table shows 37,000 or so clones, with around nine tenths occurring only once. The origin of this receptor is a man in his 60s with active COVID-19. Sequenced input: peripheral blood. V is TRBV7-9 and J is TRBJ1-5; 8 nucleotides match TRBD1. CDR3 residues: CASSLAQGAAQPQHF. The CDR3 nucleotides read TGTGCCAGCAGCTTAGCCCAGGGGGCGGCTCAGCCCCAGCATTTT.